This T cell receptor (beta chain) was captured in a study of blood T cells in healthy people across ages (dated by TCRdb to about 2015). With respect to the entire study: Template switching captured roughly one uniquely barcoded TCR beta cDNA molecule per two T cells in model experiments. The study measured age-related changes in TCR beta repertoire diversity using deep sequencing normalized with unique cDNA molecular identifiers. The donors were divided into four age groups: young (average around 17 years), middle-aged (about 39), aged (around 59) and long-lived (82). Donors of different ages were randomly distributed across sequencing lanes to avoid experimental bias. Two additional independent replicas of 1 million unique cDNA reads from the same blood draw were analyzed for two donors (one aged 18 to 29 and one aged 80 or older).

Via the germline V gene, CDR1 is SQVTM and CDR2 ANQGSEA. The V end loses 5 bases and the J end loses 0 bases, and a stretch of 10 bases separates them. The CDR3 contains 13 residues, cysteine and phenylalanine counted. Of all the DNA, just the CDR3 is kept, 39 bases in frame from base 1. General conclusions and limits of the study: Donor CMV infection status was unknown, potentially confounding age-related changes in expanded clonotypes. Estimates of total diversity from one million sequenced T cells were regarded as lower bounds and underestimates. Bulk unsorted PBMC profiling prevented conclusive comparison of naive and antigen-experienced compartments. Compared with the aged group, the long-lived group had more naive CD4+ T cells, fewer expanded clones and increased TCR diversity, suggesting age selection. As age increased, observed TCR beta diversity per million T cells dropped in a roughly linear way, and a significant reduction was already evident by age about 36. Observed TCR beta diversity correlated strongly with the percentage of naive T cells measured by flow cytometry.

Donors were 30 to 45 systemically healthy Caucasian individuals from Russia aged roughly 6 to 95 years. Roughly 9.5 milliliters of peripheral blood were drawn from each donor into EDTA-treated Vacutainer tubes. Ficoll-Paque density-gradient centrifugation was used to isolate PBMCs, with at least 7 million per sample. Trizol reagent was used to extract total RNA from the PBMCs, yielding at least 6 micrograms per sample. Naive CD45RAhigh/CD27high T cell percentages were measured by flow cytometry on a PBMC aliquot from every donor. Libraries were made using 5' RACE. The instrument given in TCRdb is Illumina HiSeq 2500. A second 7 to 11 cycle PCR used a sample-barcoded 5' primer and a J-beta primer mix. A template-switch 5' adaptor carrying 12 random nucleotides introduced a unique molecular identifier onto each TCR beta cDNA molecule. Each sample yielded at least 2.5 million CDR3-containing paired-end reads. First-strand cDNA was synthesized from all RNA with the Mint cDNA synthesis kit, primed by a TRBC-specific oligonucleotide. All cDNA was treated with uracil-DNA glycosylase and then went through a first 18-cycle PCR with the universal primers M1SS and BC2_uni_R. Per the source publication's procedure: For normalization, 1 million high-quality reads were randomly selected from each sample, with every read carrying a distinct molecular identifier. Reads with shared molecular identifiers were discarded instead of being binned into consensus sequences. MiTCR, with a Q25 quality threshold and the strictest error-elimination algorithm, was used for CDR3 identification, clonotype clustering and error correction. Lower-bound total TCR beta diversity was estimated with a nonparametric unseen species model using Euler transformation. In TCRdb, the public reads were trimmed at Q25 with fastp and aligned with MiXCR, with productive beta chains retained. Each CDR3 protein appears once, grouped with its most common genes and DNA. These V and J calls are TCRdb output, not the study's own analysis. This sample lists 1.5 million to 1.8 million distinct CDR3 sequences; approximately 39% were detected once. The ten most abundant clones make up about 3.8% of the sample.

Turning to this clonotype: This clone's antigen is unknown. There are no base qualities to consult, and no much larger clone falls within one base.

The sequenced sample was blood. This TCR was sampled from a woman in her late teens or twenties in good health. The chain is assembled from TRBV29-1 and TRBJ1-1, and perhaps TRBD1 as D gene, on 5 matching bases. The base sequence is TGCAGCGTTCAGGAGGGGATGAACACTGAAGCTTTCTTT. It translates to CSVQEGMNTEAFF.